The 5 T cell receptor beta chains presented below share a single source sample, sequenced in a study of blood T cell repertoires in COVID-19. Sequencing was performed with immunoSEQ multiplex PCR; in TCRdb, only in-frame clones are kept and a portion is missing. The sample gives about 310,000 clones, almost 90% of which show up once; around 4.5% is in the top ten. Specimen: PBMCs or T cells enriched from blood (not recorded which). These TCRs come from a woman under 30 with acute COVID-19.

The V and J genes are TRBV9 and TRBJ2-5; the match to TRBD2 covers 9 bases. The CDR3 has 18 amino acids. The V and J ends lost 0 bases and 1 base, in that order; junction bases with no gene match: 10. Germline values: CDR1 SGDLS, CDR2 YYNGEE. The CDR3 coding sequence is TGTGCCAGCAGCGTAGCGGGTAGCGGGGGCAGCTTCCAAGAGACCCAGTACTTC. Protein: CASSVAGSGGSFQETQYF.

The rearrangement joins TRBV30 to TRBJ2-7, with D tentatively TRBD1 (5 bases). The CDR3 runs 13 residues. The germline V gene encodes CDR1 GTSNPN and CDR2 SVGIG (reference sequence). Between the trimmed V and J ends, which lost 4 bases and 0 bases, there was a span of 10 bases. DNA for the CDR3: TGTGCCTGGACAGGGAAAGGCTCCTACGAGCAGTACTTC. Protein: CAWTGKGSYEQYF.

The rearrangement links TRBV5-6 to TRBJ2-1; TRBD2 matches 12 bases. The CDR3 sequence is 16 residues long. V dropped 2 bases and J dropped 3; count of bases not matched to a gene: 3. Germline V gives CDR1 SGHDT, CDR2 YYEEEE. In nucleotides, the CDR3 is TGTGCCAGCAGCTTACAGACTAGCGGGAGCTACAATGAGCAGTTCTTC. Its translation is CASSLQTSGSYNEQFF.

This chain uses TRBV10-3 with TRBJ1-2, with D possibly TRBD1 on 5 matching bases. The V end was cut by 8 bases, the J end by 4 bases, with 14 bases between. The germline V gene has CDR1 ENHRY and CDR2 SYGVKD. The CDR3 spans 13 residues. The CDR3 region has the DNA TGTGCCATCTCTCCCGCAGGGCCCTATGGCTACACCTTC. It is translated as CAISPAGPYGYTF.

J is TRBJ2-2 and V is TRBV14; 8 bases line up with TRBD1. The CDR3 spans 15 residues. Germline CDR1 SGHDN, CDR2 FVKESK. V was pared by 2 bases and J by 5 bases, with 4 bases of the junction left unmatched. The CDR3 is CASSQLTGGTGELFF. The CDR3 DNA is TGTGCCAGCAGCCAATTAACAGGGGGGACCGGGGAGCTGTTTTTT.